The T cell receptor (beta chain) under discussion was sequenced for a study of cytomegalovirus exposure and HLA in healthy donors. The PCR used 60 Vbeta and 13 Jbeta primers. Clones were read by immunoSEQ multiplex PCR, and TCRdb kept only the in-frame ones, dropping some. The sample has approximately 170,000 clones; roughly 77% are singletons. Unmatched junction bases numbered 8, after V lost 5 bases and J lost 7 bases. This CDR3 is 15 amino acids long. Germline assignment: CDR1 MNHEY and CDR2 SMNVEV (reference sequence). The sequencing sample was made of PBMCs. The TCR was taken from a woman aged 25 to 45 in good health and CMV-seropositive. The chain combines TRBV27 with TRBJ2-1, with 10 bases matching TRBD2. The CDR3 spells CASSKPGLARNEQFF. The CDR3 DNA reads as TGTGCCAGCAGTAAACCGGGACTAGCGAGAAATGAGCAGTTCTTC.